The 9 T cell receptor beta chains given below trace back to one sample, sequenced in a study of blood T cell repertoires in COVID-19. Sequencing used immunoSEQ multiplex PCR; TCRdb keeps in-frame clones, though not all of them. The sample contains approximately 260,000 clones, 70% to 90% of which appear only once. Material for sequencing was PBMCs or T cells enriched from blood (not recorded which). Receptors originate from a woman between 50 and 59 years old who had been exposed to COVID-19.

J is TRBJ2-1 and V is TRBV7-9, with 7 bases lining up with TRBD2. Trimming at V came to 5 bases and at J to 10 bases, leaving 5 bases not matched to a gene. The CDR3 sequence is 12 residues long. Looked up from germline, CDR1 is SEHNR and CDR2 is FQNEAQ (reference sequence). In DNA, the CDR3 is TGTGCCAGCAGCCTCCTGGGGGGGGAGCAGTTCTTC. Translation gives CASSLLGGEQFF.

The J gene is TRBJ1-3, the V gene TRBV4-1; tentatively, D is TRBD1 (6 bases). V shed 1 base and J shed 1 base, with 11 bases lying between them. The CDR3 covers 16 residues. The V gene's germline CDR1 is MGHRA and CDR2 YSYEKL. In DNA form, the CDR3 reads TGCGCCAGCAGCCAAGGGGGGGGCTGGTCTGGAAACACCATATATTTT. Protein: CASSQGGGWSGNTIYF.

The gene calls are TRBV18 and TRBJ2-7; TRBD2 matches 7 bases. The junction had 4 bases not matched to a gene; V was cut back by 5 bases and J by 0 bases. Germline V CDR1 and CDR2: KGHSH, LQKENI. CDR3 size: 14 residues. This CDR3 reads CASSTGGSSYEQYF. The CDR3 DNA follows: TGTGCCAGCTCAACGGGGGGATCCTCCTACGAGCAGTACTTC.

The DNA for the CDR3 is TGTGCCAGCAGACGCGCCTTTCAGGGTAGGGATTCACCCCTCCACTTT. Protein product: CASRRAFQGRDSPLHF. This chain uses TRBV11-2 with TRBJ1-6; possibly TRBD1 for D (5 bases). From germline, CDR1 is SGHAT and CDR2 FQNNGV. V gave up 6 bases and J gave up 8 bases, with 20 bases separating them. The CDR3 contains 16 residues.

The chain employs TRBV19 and TRBJ1-2; 7 bases map to TRBD1. Trimming at V came to 6 bases and at J to 4 bases, leaving 8 bases not matched to a gene. From germline, CDR1 is LNHDA and CDR2 SQIVND (reference sequence). There are 14 residues in the CDR3. The CDR3 nucleotides are TGTGCCAGTAGACCCGGACAGGTGGGCTATGGCTACACCTTC. Translation: CASRPGQVGYGYTF.

The chain uses TRBV7-2 and TRBJ1-2; 7 positions agree with TRBD1. Losses at the gene ends were 5 bases for V and 8 bases for J; bases not matched to a gene: 11. This CDR3 is built from 14 residues. Germline V gene data show CDR1 as SGHTA and CDR2 as FQGNSA. DNA of the CDR3: TGTGCCAGCAGCCCAGGGCTAGGGGGCGGCGGCTACACCTTC. Its protein product is CASSPGLGGGGYTF.

The rearrangement uses TRBV19 and TRBJ2-5; tentatively, D is TRBD1 (6 bases). This CDR3 spans 17 amino acids. The germline V gene has CDR1 LNHDA and CDR2 SQIVND (reference sequence). Trimming took 5 bases from V and 2 from J, leaving 21 bases between them. This CDR3 reads CASSWSVEGVGQETQYF. In DNA form, the CDR3 reads TGTGCCAGTAGTTGGTCGGTAGAGGGGGTCGGACAAGAGACCCAGTACTTC.

J is TRBJ2-5 and V is TRBV12-3 or TRBV12-4; D uncertain. The V end lost 5 bases, the J end lost 4 bases, and 8 bases lay between the germline ends. The CDR3 consists of 12 residues. Written as DNA, the CDR3 is TGTGCCAGCAGTGGTCCGGGAGAGACCCAGTACTTC. This encodes CASSGPGETQYF.

The rearrangement links TRBV19 to TRBJ1-4, with a tentative D call TRBD1 (5 bases). The CDR3 sequence is 14 residues long. Trimming pared 5 bases from V and 4 bases from J, leaving 11 bases between. Germline loops: CDR1 LNHDA, CDR2 SQIVND (reference sequence). The CDR3 sequence is CASSGGLFNEKLFF. The CDR3 nucleotides read TGTGCCAGTAGTGGGGGACTGTTTAATGAAAAACTGTTTTTT.